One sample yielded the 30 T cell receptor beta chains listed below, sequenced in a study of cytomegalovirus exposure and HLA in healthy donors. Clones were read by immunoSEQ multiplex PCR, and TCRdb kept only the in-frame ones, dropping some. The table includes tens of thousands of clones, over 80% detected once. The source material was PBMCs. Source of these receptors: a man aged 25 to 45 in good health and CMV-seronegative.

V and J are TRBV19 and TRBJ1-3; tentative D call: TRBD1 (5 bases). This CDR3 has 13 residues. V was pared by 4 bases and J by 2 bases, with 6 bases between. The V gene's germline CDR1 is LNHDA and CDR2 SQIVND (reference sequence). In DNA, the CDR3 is TGTGCCAGTAGTAGACAGCCTGGAAACACCATATATTTT. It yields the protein CASSRQPGNTIYF.

CDR3: CASSQVPRRNYGYTF. CDR3 nucleotide sequence: TGCGCCAGCAGCCAAGTCCCCCGCAGAAACTATGGCTACACCTTC. The chain uses TRBV4-1 and TRBJ1-2, with D unclear. CDR1 MGHRA and CDR2 YSYEKL come from the germline V gene. V was cut by 1 base and J by 2 bases, with 11 bases left in between. The CDR3 has 15 amino acids.

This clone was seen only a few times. DNA of the CDR3: TGTGCCAGCACAGGGTACGAGCAGTACGTC. It codes for CASTGYEQYV. The chain employs TRBV25-1 and TRBJ2-7; D possibly corresponds to TRBD1 (5 bases). With 7 bases removed from V and 4 bases from J, the gap between germline ends came to 5 bases. This CDR3 spans 10 amino acids. Germline values: CDR1 MGHDK, CDR2 SYGVNS.

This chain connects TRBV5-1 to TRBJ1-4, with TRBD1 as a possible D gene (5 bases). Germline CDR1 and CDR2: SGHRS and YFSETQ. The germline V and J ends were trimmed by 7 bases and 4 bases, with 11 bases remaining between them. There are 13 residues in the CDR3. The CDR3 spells CASAGQGNEKLFF. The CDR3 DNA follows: TGCGCCAGCGCCGGGCAGGGTAATGAAAAACTGTTTTTT.

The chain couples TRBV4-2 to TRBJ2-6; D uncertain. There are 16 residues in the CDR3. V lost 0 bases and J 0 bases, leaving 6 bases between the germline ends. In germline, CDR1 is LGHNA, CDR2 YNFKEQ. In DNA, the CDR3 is TGTGCCAGCAGCCAAGAGAGTCTCTCTGGGGCCAACGTCCTGACTTTC. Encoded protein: CASSQESLSGANVLTF.

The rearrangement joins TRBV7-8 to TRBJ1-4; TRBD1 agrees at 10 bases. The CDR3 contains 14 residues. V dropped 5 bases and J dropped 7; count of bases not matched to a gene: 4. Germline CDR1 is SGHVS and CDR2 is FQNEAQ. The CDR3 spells CASSPGTGVEKLFF. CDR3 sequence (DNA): TGTGCCAGCAGCCCCGGGACAGGGGTTGAAAAACTGTTTTTT.

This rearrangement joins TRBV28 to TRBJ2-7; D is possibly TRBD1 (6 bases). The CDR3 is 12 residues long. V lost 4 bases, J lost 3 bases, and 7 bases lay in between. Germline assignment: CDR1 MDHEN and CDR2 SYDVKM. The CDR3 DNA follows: TGTGCCAGCAGTTGGACAGTCTACGAGCAGTACTTC. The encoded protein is CASSWTVYEQYF.

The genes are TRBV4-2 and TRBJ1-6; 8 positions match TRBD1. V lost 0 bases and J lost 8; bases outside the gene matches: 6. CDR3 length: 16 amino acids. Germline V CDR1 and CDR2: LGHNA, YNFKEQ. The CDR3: CASSQEWTGTDSPLHF. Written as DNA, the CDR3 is TGTGCCAGCAGCCAAGAATGGACAGGGACGGATTCACCCCTCCACTTT.

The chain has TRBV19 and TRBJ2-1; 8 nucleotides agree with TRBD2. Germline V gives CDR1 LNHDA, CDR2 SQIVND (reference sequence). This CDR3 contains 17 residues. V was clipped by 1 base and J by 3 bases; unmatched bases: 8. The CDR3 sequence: CASSIVPAGAHYNEQFF. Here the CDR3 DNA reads TGTGCCAGTAGTATAGTCCCAGCGGGGGCTCACTACAATGAGCAGTTCTTC.

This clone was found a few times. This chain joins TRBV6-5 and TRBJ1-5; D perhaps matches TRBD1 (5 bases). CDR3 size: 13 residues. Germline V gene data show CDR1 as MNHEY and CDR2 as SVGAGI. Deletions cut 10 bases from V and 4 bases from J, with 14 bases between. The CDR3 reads CATSTQENQPQHF. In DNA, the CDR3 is TGTGCCACCTCAACACAGGAAAATCAGCCCCAGCATTTT.

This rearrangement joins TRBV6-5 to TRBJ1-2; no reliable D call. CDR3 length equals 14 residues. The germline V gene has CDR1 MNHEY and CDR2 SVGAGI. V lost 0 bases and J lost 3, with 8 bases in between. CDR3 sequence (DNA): TGTGCCAGCAGTTACTCGTCCCCGGACTATGGCTACACCTTC. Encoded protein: CASSYSSPDYGYTF.

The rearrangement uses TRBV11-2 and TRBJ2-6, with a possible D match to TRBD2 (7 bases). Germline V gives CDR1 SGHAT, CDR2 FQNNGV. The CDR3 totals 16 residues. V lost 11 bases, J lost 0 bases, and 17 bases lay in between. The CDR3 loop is CAGMGGAYSGANVLTF. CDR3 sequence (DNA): TGTGCCGGGATGGGGGGGGCCTACTCTGGGGCCAACGTCCTGACTTTC. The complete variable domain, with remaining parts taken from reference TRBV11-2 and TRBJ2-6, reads EAGVAQSPRYKIIEKRQSVAFWCNPISGHATLYWYQQILGQGPKLLIQFQNNGVVDDSQLPKDRFSAERLKGVDSTLKIQPAKLEDSAVYLCAGMGGAYSGANVLTFGAGSRLTVL.

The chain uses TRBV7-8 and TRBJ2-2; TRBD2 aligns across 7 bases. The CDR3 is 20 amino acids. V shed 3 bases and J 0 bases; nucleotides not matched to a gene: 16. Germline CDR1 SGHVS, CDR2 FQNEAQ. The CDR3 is CASSFRLRKRGNTNTGELFF. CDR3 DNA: TGTGCCAGCAGCTTCCGTTTGAGAAAGCGGGGCAACACGAACACCGGGGAGCTGTTTTTT.

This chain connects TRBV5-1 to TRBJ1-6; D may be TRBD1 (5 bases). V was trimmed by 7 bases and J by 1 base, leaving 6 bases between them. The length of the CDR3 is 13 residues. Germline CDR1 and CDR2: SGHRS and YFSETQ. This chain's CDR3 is CASSGSYNSPLHF. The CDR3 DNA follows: TGCGCCAGCTCAGGGTCCTATAATTCACCCCTCCACTTT.

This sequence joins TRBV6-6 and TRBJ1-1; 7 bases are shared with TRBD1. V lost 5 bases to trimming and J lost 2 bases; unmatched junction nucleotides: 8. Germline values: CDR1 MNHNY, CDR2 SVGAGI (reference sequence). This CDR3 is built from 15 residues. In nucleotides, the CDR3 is TGTGCCAGCAGTAAAAGGACAGGAGATAACACTGAAGCTTTCTTT. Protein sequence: CASSKRTGDNTEAFF.

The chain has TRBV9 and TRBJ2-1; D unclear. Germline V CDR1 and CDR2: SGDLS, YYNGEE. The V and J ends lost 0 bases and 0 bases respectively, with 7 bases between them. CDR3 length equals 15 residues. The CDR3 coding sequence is TGTGCCAGCAGCGTAGACGCCAGCTCCTACAATGAGCAGTTCTTC. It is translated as CASSVDASSYNEQFF.

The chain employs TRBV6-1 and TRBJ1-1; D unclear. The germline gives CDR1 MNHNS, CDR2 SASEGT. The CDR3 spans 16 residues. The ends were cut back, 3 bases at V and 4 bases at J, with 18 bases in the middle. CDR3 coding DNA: TGTGCCAGCAGTGACGGGTTCTCGGTTTATGGCACTGAAGCTTTCTTT. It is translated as CASSDGFSVYGTEAFF.

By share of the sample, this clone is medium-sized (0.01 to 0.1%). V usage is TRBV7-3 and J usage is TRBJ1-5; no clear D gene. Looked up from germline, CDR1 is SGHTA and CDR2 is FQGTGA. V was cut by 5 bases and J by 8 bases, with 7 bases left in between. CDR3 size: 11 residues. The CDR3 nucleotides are TGTGCCAGCAGCCACGGGGAGCCCCAGCATTTT. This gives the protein CASSHGEPQHF.

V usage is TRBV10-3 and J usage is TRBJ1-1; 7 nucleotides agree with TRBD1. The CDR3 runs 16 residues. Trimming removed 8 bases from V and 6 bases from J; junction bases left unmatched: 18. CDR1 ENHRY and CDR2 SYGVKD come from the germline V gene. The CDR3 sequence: CAIVYHRGTAIPEAFF. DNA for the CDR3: TGTGCCATCGTATACCACAGGGGTACTGCGATCCCTGAAGCTTTCTTT.

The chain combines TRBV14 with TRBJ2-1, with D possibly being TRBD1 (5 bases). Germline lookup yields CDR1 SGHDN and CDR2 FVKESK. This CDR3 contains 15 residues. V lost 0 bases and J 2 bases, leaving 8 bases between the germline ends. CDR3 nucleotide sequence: TGTGCCAGCAGCCAAGAGGGGCCGCCCTACAATGAGCAGTTCTTC. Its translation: CASSQEGPPYNEQFF.

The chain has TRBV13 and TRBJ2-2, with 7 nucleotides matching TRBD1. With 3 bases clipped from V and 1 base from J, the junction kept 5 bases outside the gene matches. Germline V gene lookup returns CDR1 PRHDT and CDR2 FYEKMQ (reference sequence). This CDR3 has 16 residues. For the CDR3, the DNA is TGTGCCAGCAGCTTCCCGGACAGGCAGAACACCGGGGAGCTGTTTTTT. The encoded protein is CASSFPDRQNTGELFF.

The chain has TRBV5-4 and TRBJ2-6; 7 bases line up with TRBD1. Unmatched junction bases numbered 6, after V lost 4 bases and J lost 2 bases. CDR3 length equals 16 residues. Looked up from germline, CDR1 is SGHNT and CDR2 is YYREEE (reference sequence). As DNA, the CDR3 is TGTGCCAGCAGCCCTTACAGGGGAGCTGGGGCCAACGTCCTGACTTTC. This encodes CASSPYRGAGANVLTF.

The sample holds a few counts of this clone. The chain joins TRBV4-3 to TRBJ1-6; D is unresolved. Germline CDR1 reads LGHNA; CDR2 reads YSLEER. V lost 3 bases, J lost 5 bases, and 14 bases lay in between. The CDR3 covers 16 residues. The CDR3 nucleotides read TGCGCCAGCAGCCAGTTCGGGAGAAGGGATAATTCACCCCTCCACTTT. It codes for CASSQFGRRDNSPLHF.

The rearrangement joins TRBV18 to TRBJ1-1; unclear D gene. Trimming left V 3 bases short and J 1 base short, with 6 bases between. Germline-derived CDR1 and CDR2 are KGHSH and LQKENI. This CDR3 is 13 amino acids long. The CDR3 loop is CASSPTWNTEAFF. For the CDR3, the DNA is TGTGCCAGCTCACCGACATGGAACACTGAAGCTTTCTTT.

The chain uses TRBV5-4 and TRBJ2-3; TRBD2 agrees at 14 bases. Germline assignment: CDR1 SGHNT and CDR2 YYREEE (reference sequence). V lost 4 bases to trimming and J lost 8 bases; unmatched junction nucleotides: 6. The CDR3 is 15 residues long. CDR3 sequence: CASSPGLAGAVTQYF. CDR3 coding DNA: TGTGCCAGCAGCCCGGGACTAGCGGGAGCCGTTACGCAGTATTTT.

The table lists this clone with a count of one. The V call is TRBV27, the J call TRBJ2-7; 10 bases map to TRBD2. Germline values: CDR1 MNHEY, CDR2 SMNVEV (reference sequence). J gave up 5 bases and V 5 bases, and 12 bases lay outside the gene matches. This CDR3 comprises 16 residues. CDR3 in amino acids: CASSHSGRAGGHEQYV. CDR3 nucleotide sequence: TGTGCCAGCAGTCACAGCGGGAGGGCCGGGGGACACGAGCAGTACGTC.

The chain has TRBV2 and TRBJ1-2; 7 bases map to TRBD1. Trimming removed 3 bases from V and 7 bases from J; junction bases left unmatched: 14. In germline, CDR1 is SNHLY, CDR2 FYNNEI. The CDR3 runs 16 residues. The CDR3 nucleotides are TGTGCCAGCAGTGACTACTCAGGGGGTTTATTGGGTGGCTACACCTTC. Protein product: CASSDYSGGLLGGYTF.

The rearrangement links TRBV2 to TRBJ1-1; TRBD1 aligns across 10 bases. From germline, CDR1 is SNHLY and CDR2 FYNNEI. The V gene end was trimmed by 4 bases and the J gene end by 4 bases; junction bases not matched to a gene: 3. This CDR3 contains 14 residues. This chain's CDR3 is CASSGQGARTEAFF. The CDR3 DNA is TGTGCCAGCAGTGGACAGGGGGCCCGCACTGAAGCTTTCTTT.

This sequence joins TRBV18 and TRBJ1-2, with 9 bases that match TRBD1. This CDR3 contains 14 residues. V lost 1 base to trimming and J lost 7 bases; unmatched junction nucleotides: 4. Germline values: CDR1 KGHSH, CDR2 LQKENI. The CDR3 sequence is CASSPRTGGFGYTF. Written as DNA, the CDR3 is TGTGCCAGCTCACCACGAACAGGGGGCTTTGGCTACACCTTC.

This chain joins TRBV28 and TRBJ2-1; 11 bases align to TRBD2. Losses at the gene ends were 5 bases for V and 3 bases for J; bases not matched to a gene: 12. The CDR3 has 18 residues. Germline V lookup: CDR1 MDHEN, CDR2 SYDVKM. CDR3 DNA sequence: TGTGCCAGCAGTACGGCCCCTGGGACTAGCGGATACTACAATGAGCAGTTCTTC. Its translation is CASSTAPGTSGYYNEQFF.